The T cell receptor beta chain under discussion was sequenced for a study of blood T cell repertoires in COVID-19. Across the whole study: Sites in the United States, Italy and Spain provided acute and convalescent COVID-19 samples. Sources were T cells, B-cell-depleted T cells, or PBMCs; the material itself was cDNA or gDNA.

Per germline, CDR1 SGHVS and CDR2 FQNEAQ. Unmatched junction bases numbered 9, after V lost 7 bases and J lost 5 bases. This CDR3 spans 15 amino acids. Methods used by the authors: Nucleated cell number was recorded as an estimate derived from reference gene primer amplification. Libraries were prepared by immunoSEQ multiplex PCR; TCRdb keeps only in-frame clonotypes and omits some of them. V, J and clone size were drawn from that table, and D and trimming were deduced from the DNA. This sample yields tens of thousands of clones, of which roughly 80% are seen a single time; approximately 2.4% belongs to the top ten.

This TCR derives from a middle-aged man with acute or convalescent COVID-19. The source material was peripheral blood. The V call is TRBV7-8, the J call TRBJ2-2, with 8 bases fitting TRBD1. This chain's CDR3 is CASILGQGGTGELFF. The CDR3 coding sequence is TGTGCCAGCATCCTAGGACAGGGAGGAACCGGGGAGCTGTTTTTT.